The 6 T cell receptor beta chains below were found in one sample sequenced in a study of blood T cell repertoires in COVID-19. TCRdb keeps only in-frame clones here, not all; method: immunoSEQ multiplex PCR. The sample lists about 250,000 clones; about 91% were seen once. Sample: peripheral blood. The receptors originated from a woman aged 25 to 45 with COVID-19, enrolled during active disease.

The rearrangement joins TRBV7-8 to TRBJ2-1; 11 bases map to TRBD2. There are 18 residues in the CDR3. Per germline, CDR1 SGHVS and CDR2 FQNEAQ. Trimming at V came to 5 bases and at J to 0 bases, leaving 9 bases not matched to a gene. CDR3 nucleotides: TGTGCCAGCAGCGCCGGCGGGACTAGCGGATACTCCTACAATGAGCAGTTCTTC. The encoded protein is CASSAGGTSGYSYNEQFF.

J is TRBJ1-2 and V is TRBV6-5; maybe TRBD1 (6 bases). V was clipped by 6 bases and J by 2 bases, with 13 bases between them. This CDR3 contains 14 residues. CDR1 is MNHEY, CDR2 SVGAGI, per germline. This CDR3 is CASRTNTGNYGYTF. The CDR3, as DNA: TGTGCCAGCAGGACTAACACAGGGAACTATGGCTACACCTTC.

The chain links TRBV6-1 to TRBJ2-3; 7 bases are shared with TRBD2. Germline CDR1 MNHNS, CDR2 SASEGT. After removal of 3 bases from V and 6 bases from J, the junction contained 6 bases not matched to a gene. CDR3 length: 14 amino acids. As DNA, the CDR3 is TGTGCCAGCAGTGATCGAGCGGGGTACGATACGCAGTATTTT. This gives the protein CASSDRAGYDTQYF.

In DNA, the CDR3 is TGTGCCAGCAGACTCGGACAGGGGGCGGACGGCTACACCTTC. Its translation is CASRLGQGADGYTF. This chain joins TRBV28 and TRBJ1-2; 11 bases fit TRBD1. Germline V gene lookup returns CDR1 MDHEN and CDR2 SYDVKM. CDR3 length equals 14 residues. V shed 6 bases and J 8 bases; nucleotides not matched to a gene: 8.

J is TRBJ1-1 and V is TRBV12-3 or TRBV12-4; no firm D call. V lost 3 bases and J 3 bases, leaving 8 bases between the germline ends. The length of the CDR3 is 13 residues. In DNA form, the CDR3 reads TGTGCCAGCAGTTTTTGGGAGGACACTGAAGCTTTCTTT. Translating gives CASSFWEDTEAFF.

This chain joins TRBV7-9 and TRBJ2-1; weak D call: TRBD2 (5 bases). CDR1 is SEHNR, CDR2 FQNEAQ, per germline (reference sequence). V shed 4 bases and J shed 6 bases, with 16 bases lying between them. This CDR3 contains 15 residues. The DNA for the CDR3 is TGTGCCAGCAGCTCGGCGGGCGGAAGCTTCAATGAGCAGTTCTTC. Its translation: CASSSAGGSFNEQFF.